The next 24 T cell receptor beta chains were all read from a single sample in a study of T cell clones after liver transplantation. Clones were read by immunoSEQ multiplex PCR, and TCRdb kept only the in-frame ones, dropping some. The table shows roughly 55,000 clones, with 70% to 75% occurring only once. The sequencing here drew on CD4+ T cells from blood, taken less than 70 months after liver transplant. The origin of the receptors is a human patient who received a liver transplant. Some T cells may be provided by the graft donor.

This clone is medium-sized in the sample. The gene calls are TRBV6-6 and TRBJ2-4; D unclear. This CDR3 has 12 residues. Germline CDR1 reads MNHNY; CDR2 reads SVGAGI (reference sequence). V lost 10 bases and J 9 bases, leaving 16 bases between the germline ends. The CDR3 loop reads CAIADPLGIQYF. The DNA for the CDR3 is TGTGCCATCGCGGACCCGTTGGGCATTCAGTACTTC.

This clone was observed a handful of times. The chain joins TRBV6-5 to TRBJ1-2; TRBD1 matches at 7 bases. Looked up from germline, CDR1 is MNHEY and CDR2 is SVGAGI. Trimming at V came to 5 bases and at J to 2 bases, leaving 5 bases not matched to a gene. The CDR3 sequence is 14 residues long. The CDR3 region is CASSKETGNYGYTF. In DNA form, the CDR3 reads TGTGCCAGCAGTAAGGAGACAGGGAACTATGGCTACACCTTC.

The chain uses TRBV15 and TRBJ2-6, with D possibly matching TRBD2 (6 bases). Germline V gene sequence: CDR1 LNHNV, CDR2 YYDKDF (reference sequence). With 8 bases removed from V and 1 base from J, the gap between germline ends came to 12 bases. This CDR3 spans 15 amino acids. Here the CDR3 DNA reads TGTGCCACCGGTACGGGGAGGTCTGGGGCCAACGTCCTGACTTTC. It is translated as CATGTGRSGANVLTF.

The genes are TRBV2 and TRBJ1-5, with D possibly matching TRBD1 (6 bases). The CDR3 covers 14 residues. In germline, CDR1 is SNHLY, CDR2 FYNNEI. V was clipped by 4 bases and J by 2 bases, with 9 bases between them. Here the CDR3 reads CASSGAGGNQPQHF. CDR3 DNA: TGTGCCAGCAGTGGGGCAGGGGGCAATCAGCCCCAGCATTTT.

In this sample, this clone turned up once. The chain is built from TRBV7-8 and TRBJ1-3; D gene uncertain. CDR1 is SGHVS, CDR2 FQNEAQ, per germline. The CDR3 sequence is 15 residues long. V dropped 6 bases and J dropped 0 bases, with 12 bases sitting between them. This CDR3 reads CASSREPDSGNTIYF. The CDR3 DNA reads TGTGCCAGCAGTCGAGAGCCCGACTCTGGAAACACCATATATTTT.

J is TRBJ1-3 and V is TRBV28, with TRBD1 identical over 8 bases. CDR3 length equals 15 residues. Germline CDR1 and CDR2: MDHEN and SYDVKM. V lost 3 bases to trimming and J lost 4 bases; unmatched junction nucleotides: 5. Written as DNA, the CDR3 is TGTGCCAGCAGTTTCCCTCGGACAGGGGGAAACACCATATATTTT. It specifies CASSFPRTGGNTIYF.

The DNA of the CDR3 is TGTGCCAGCAGTTTTCCTAGCACCCGTGAGCAGTTCTTC. As protein: CASSFPSTREQFF. J is TRBJ2-1 and V is TRBV28; perhaps TRBD2 as D (5 bases). V lost 3 bases, J lost 9 bases, and 12 bases lay in between. Germline CDR1 reads MDHEN; CDR2 reads SYDVKM. CDR3 size: 13 residues.

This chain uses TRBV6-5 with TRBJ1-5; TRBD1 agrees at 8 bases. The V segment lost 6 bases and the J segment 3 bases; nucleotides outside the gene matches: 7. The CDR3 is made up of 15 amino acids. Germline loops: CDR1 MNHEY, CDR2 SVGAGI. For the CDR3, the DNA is TGTGCCAGCAGCTCGGGACAGGAAAACAATCAGCCCCAGCATTTT. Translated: CASSSGQENNQPQHF.

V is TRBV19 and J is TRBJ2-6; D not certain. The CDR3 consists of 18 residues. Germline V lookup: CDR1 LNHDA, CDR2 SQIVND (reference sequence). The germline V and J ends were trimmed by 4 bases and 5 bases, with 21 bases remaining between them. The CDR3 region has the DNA TGTGCCAGTAGTACTCTGGTGACATCACAAAGTCGGGCCAACGTCCTGACTTTC. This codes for CASSTLVTSQSRANVLTF.

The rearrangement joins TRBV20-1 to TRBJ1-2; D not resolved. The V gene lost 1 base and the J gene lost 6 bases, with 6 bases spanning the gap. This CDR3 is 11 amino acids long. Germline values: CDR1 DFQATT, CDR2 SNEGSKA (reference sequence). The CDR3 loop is CSARGRDGYTF. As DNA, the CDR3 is TGCAGTGCTAGAGGCCGAGATGGCTACACCTTC.

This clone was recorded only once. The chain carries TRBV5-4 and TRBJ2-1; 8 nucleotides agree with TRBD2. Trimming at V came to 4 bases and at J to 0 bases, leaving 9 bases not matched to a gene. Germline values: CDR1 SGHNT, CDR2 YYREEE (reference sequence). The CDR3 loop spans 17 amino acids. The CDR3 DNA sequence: TGTGCCAGCAGCCCCCTAAGCGGGGGAAGCTCCTACAATGAGCAGTTCTTC. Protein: CASSPLSGGSSYNEQFF.

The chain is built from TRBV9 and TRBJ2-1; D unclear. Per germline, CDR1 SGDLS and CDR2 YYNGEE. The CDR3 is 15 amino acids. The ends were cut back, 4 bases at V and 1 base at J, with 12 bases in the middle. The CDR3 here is CASSPREKSYNEQFF. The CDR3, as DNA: TGTGCCAGCAGCCCCCGCGAGAAGTCCTACAATGAGCAGTTCTTC.

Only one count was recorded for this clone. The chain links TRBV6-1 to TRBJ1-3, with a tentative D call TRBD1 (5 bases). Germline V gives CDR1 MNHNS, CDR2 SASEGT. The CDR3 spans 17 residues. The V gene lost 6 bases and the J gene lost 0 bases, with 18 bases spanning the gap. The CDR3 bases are TGTGCCAGCAGGGAAAACGGGACGCCGTTCTCTGGAAACACCATATATTTT. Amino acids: CASRENGTPFSGNTIYF.

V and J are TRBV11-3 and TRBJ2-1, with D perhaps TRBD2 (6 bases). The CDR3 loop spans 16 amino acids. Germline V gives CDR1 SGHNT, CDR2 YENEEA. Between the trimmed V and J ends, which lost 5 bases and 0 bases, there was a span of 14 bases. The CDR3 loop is CASSRRAGSSYNEQFF. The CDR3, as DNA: TGTGCCAGCAGCCGGCGGGCGGGGAGCTCCTACAATGAGCAGTTCTTC.

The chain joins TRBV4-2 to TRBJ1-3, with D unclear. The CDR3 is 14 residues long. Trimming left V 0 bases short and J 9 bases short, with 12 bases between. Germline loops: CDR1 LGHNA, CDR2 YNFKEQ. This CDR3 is CASSQDSGLSTIYF. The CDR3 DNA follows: TGTGCCAGCAGCCAAGATTCGGGGTTGAGCACCATATATTTT.

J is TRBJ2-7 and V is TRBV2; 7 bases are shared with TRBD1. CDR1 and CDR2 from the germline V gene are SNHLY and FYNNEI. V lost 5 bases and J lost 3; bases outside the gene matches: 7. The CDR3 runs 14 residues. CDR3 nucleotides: TGTGCCAGCAGTCCCGACAGGGTGGTCTACGAGCAGTACTTC. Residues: CASSPDRVVYEQYF.

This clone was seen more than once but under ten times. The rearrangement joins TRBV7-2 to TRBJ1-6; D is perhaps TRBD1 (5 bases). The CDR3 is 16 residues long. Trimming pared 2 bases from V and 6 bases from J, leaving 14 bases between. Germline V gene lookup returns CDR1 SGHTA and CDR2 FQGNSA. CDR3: CASSLLPGRTNSPLHF. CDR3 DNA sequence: TGTGCCAGCAGCTTACTACCGGGACGGACTAATTCACCCCTCCACTTT. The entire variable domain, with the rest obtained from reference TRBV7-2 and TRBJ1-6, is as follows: GAGVSQSPSNKVTEKGKDVELRCDPISGHTALYWYRQSLGQGLEFLIYFQGNSAPDKSGLPSDRFSAERTGGSVSTLTIQRTQQEDSAVYLCASSLLPGRTNSPLHFGNGTRLTVT.

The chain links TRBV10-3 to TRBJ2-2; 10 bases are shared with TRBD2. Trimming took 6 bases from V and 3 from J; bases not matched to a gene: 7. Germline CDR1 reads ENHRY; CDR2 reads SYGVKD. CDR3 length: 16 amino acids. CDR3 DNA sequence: TGTGCCATCAGCCAAGCGGGGGGGGCGGACACCGGGGAGCTGTTTTTT. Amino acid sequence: CAISQAGGADTGELFF.

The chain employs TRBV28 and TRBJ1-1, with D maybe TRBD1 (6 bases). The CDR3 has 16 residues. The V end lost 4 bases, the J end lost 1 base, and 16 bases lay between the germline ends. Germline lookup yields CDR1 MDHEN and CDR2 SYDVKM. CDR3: CASSSGKGDRNTEAFF. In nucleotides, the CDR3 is TGTGCCAGCAGTTCGGGAAAGGGGGATAGGAACACTGAAGCTTTCTTT. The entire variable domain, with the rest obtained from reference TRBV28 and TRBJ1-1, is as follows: DVKVTQSSRYLVKRTGEKVFLECVQDMDHENMFWYRQDPGLGLRLIYFSYDVKMKEKGDIPEGYSVSREKKERFSLILESASTNQTSMYLCASSSGKGDRNTEAFFGQGTRLTVV.

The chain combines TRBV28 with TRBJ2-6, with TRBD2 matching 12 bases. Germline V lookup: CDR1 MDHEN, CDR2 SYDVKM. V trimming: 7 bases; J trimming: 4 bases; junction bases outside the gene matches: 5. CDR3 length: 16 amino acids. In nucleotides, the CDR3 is TGTGCCAGCAACGTACTAGCGGGGGGAGGGGCCAACGTCCTGACTTTC. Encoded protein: CASNVLAGGGANVLTF.

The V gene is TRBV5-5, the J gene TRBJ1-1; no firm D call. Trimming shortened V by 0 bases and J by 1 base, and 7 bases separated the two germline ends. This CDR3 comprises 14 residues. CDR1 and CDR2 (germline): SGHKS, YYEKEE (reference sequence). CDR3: CASSLDSSNTEAFF. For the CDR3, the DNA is TGTGCCAGCAGCTTGGACAGTTCGAACACTGAAGCTTTCTTT.

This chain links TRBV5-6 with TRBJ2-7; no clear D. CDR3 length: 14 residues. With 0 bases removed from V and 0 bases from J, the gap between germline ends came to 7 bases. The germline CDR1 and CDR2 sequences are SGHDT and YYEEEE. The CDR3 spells CASSLGRPSYEQYF. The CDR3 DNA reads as TGTGCCAGCAGCTTGGGTAGGCCCTCCTACGAGCAGTACTTC.

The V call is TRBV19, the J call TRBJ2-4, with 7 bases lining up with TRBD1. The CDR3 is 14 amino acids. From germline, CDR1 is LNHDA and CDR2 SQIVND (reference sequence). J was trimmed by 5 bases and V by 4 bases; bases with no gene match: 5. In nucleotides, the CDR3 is TGTGCCAGTAGTACCGGGACAGCTGAAAACATTCAGTACTTC. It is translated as CASSTGTAENIQYF.

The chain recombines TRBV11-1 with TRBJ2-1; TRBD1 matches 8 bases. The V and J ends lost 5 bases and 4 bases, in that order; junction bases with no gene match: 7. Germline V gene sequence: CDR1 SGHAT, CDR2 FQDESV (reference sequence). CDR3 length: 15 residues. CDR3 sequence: CASSPVRDRYNEQFF. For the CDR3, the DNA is TGTGCCAGCAGCCCCGTGCGGGACAGGTACAATGAGCAGTTCTTC.